This T cell receptor beta chain was documented in a study of blood T cell repertoires in COVID-19. Repertoires were generated with immunoSEQ multiplex PCR, while TCRdb's copy carries only in-frame clones and drops some. Seen here are roughly 140,000 clones, approximately 84% observed once, and the top ten hold roughly 4%. The V end lost 5 bases, the J end lost 4 bases, and 11 bases lay between the germline ends. Germline lookup yields CDR1 KGHSH and CDR2 LQKENI. CDR3 size: 13 residues. The specimen was PBMCs or T cells enriched from blood (not recorded which). The sequence was collected from a man in his fifties or sixties in a cohort exposed to, infected with or recovered from COVID-19 (not recorded which). The rearrangement links TRBV18 to TRBJ1-2, with TRBD1 as a possible D gene (5 bases). The CDR3 nucleotides read TGTGCCAGCTCAGAGGACATTGGCTATGGCTACACCTTC. It specifies CASSEDIGYGYTF.